These T cell receptor beta chains were read from a single sample in a study of post-analysis software for immune sequencing data. MiXCR was run by TCRdb on the PCR reads, yielding one entry per CDR3 protein. The sample lists under 200,000 distinct CDR3 sequences, 30% to 45% occurring once. This specimen consisted of blood, obtained after autologous hematopoietic stem cell transplantation. The receptors come from a girl between 10 and 17 years old with multiple sclerosis. Both conserved end residues are part of each CDR3. A D gene is named only where the DNA matches it firmly. Expanded clones are given a class, and other clones once, few, many or no size at all.

j_gene,d_gene,v_gene,abundance,CDR3aa,CDR3nt
TRBJ2-1,TRBD2,TRBV28,.,CASRLKREYGGKNNEQFF,TGTGCCAGCAGACTGAAGCGGGAGTACGGGGGGAAAAACAATGAGCAGTTCTTC
TRBJ2-1,.,TRBV5-1,.,CASSFGQSSYNEQFF,TGCGCCAGCAGCTTTGGACAGAGCTCCTACAATGAGCAGTTCTTC
TRBJ1-1,.,TRBV7-3,few,CASSLVEGMGAEAFF,TGTGCCAGCAGCTTAGTAGAGGGGATGGGGGCTGAAGCTTTCTTT
TRBJ2-7,.,TRBV5-1,.,CASSLAAVYEQYF,TGCGCCAGCAGCTTGGCCGCGGTCTACGAGCAGTACTTC
TRBJ2-2,.,TRBV6-5,.,CASSYRESGELFF,TGTGCCAGCAGTTACCGGGAGTCCGGGGAGCTGTTTTTT
TRBJ2-7,.,TRBV6-5,few,CASSPGSREQYF,TGTGCCAGCAGTCCGGGTAGTCGGGAGCAGTACTTC
TRBJ2-7,TRBD2,TRBV29-1,.,CSAERESGYNEQYF,TGCAGCGCCGAGCGGGAGTCCGGCTACAATGAGCAGTACTTC
TRBJ2-3,.,TRBV20-1,.,CSASDRLGADTQYF,TGCAGTGCTAGTGACAGGTTGGGGGCAGATACGCAGTATTTT
TRBJ2-3,TRBD2,TRBV28,few,CASNGGSTDTQYF,TGTGCCAGCAACGGGGGGAGCACAGATACGCAGTATTTT
TRBJ2-3,.,TRBV13,.,CASSIGRLATADTQYF,TGTGCCAGCAGCATCGGGCGGTTGGCGACGGCAGATACGCAGTATTTT
TRBJ1-4,TRBD1,TRBV10-3,.,CAIRIGQEDNEKLFF,TGTGCCATCAGGATCGGACAGGAAGATAATGAAAAACTGTTTTTT